This T cell receptor (beta chain) was sequenced in a study of cytotoxic CD8 clonotypes in ibrutinib-treated CLL. Study findings and constraints: Rising at ibrutinib response, clonality subsequently fell back toward baseline at progression. Relative to age-matched healthy donors, clonality at baseline was higher, and it tracked circulating CD8+ T-cell counts.

The table came from immunoSEQ multiplex PCR; TCRdb's copy has only in-frame clones and leaves some out. The sample shows some 310,000 clones, just under 80% of them seen only once. Germline assignment: CDR1 SGDLS and CDR2 YYNGEE. The ends were cut back, 0 bases at V and 2 bases at J, with 15 bases in the middle. CDR3 length: 16 amino acids. This clone occurred once. The antigen is undetermined. The sample was PBMCs, taken before ibrutinib treatment. The rearrangement uses TRBV9 and TRBJ2-7; unclear D gene. This TCR derives from a human donor with chronic lymphocytic leukemia. CDR3 sequence: CASSVAGGSSTYEQYF. In nucleotides, the CDR3 is TGTGCCAGCAGCGTAGCCGGCGGATCGTCTACCTACGAGCAGTACTTC.